This TCR beta chain was sequenced for a study of T cell repertoires in cytomegalovirus infection. The germline V and J ends were trimmed by 4 bases and 3 bases, with 14 bases remaining between them. This CDR3 is built from 15 residues. This clonotype appeared a few times. Its cognate antigen is unknown. TCRdb reanalysed the reads using MiXCR and keeps one entry per CDR3 protein. The data contain under 850,000 distinct CDR3 sequences, 30% to 35% of them singletons. Sequences were derived from cultured PBMCs, sampled from culture after CMV antigen stimulation. The chain joins TRBV23-1 to TRBJ2-3; D is unresolved. TRBV23-1 is flagged as an ORF with uncertain function. The TCR was taken from a human donor in good health (CMV status not recorded). Some clones in this sample may be carry-over from other donors' samples. DNA of the CDR3: TGCGCCAGCAGTCTTCAGCAGGACGAAACAGATACGCAGTATTTT. Protein product: CASSLQQDETDTQYF.